A single sample gave rise to the 14 T cell receptor beta chains below, sequenced in a study of radiation and T cells in renal cell carcinoma. This table comes from immunoSEQ multiplex PCR, and its TCRdb copy is limited to in-frame clones, with some not included. The sample records about 49,000 clones, around three quarters being singletons. Time point specified: blood 2 weeks post-SBRT. As to treatment: 15 Gy SBRT to primary tumor, nephrectomy 4 weeks later. Source: blood, taken from a patient whose treatment included radiotherapy and nephrectomy. All receptors come from a woman in her 70s with renal cell carcinoma.

This chain joins TRBV5-1 and TRBJ2-7; D assignment may be TRBD1 or TRBD2 (6 bases each). Germline assignment: CDR1 SGHRS and CDR2 YFSETQ. The CDR3 spans 13 residues. V lost 2 bases, J lost 7 bases, and 13 bases lay in between. The CDR3 DNA sequence: TGCGCCAGCAGCTTCGACAGGAGCGGGGAGCAGTACTTC. This codes for CASSFDRSGEQYF.

This sequence joins TRBV5-4 and TRBJ2-3; 7 bases line up with TRBD1. From germline, CDR1 is SGHNT and CDR2 YYREEE (reference sequence). This CDR3 has 13 residues. V lost 4 bases to trimming and J lost 6 bases; unmatched junction nucleotides: 5. The CDR3 reads CASSPMTGDTQYF. CDR3 in DNA: TGTGCCAGCAGCCCGATGACAGGGGATACGCAGTATTTT.

V and J are TRBV4-1 and TRBJ2-1, with 9 bases fitting TRBD1. Germline V gene sequence: CDR1 MGHRA, CDR2 YSYEKL. Unmatched junction bases numbered 5, after V lost 0 bases and J lost 5 bases. The CDR3 runs 16 residues. CDR3 sequence (DNA): TGCGCCAGCAGCCAAGATTTGAGGGACAGGGACAATGAGCAGTTCTTC. Translating gives CASSQDLRDRDNEQFF.

The gene calls are TRBV14 and TRBJ2-7; D could derive from TRBD1 or TRBD2 (6 bases each). This CDR3 spans 15 amino acids. Germline V gene data show CDR1 as SGHDN and CDR2 as FVKESK. V was shortened by 0 bases and J by 7 bases, with 16 bases between the two germline ends. The CDR3 coding sequence is TGTGCCAGCAGCCAAGATGCCGGGGGCGCGAGGGAGCAGTACTTC. It encodes CASSQDAGGAREQYF. The full variable domain, rest sourced from reference TRBV14 and TRBJ2-7, is EAGVTQFPSHSVIEKGQTVTLRCDPISGHDNLYWYRRVMGKEIKFLLHFVKESKQDESGMPNNRFLAERTGGTYSTLKVQPAELEDSGVYFCASSQDAGGAREQYFGPGTRLTVT.

This chain links TRBV28 with TRBJ2-7; D is possibly TRBD1 (5 bases). This CDR3 has 15 residues. The V and J ends lost 6 bases and 3 bases respectively, with 18 bases between them. CDR1 and CDR2 from the germline V gene are MDHEN and SYDVKM. The CDR3 sequence is CASSPSFDRGYEQYF. CDR3 DNA: TGTGCCAGCAGCCCCTCGTTTGATAGGGGCTACGAGCAGTACTTC.

This chain's CDR3 is CASSWGLSSYNEQFF. CDR3 nucleotide sequence: TGTGCCAGTAGTTGGGGACTGAGCTCCTACAATGAGCAGTTCTTC. This chain joins TRBV19 and TRBJ2-1; a weak D match, TRBD2 (6 bases). The V end lost 5 bases, the J end lost 0 bases, and 11 bases lay between the germline ends. Germline V gene lookup returns CDR1 LNHDA and CDR2 SQIVND (reference sequence). The CDR3 has 15 amino acids.

The chain combines TRBV19 with TRBJ2-1, with D maybe TRBD2 (5 bases). CDR1 is LNHDA, CDR2 SQIVND, per germline (reference sequence). The CDR3 spans 14 residues. Trimming left V 6 bases short and J 0 bases short, with 9 bases between. The CDR3: CASRAGASYNEQFF. The DNA of the CDR3 is TGTGCCAGTAGGGCGGGCGCCTCCTACAATGAGCAGTTCTTC.

This clone was seen just once. The rearrangement links TRBV6-1 to TRBJ1-6; D might be TRBD1 (6 bases). Trimming cost V 6 bases and J 3 bases, with 12 bases left between them. CDR3 length equals 15 residues. The V gene's germline CDR1 is MNHNS and CDR2 SASEGT. The CDR3 region is CASRTGTNYNSPLHF. The CDR3 DNA reads as TGTGCCAGCAGGACCGGGACAAACTATAATTCACCCCTCCACTTT.

This chain uses TRBV5-1 with TRBJ2-1; 8 bases fit TRBD2. The CDR3 covers 14 residues. CDR1 is SGHRS, CDR2 YFSETQ, per germline. V lost 1 base to trimming and J lost 6 bases; unmatched junction nucleotides: 3. The CDR3 loop is CASSLSAGGNEQFF. In DNA form, the CDR3 reads TGCGCCAGCAGCTTGAGCGCGGGGGGCAATGAGCAGTTCTTC.

The rearrangement links TRBV6-5 to TRBJ1-5, with TRBD1 as a possible D gene (5 bases). CDR3 length: 15 residues. Germline V gene lookup returns CDR1 MNHEY and CDR2 SVGAGI. The ends were cut back, 5 bases at V and 0 bases at J, with 11 bases in the middle. The CDR3 DNA sequence: TGTGCCAGCAGTGCGGGACCGCATAGCAATCAGCCCCAGCATTTT. Translated, it gives CASSAGPHSNQPQHF.

Only one count was recorded for this clone. The V gene is TRBV14, the J gene TRBJ2-3; D might be TRBD2 (6 bases). Germline V CDR1 and CDR2: SGHDN, FVKESK. CDR3 length: 13 amino acids. V lost 4 bases and J lost 6, with 11 bases in between. The CDR3 sequence is CASSRETRDTQYF. The CDR3 DNA reads TGTGCCAGCAGCCGGGAGACTAGGGATACGCAGTATTTT.

V gene TRBV6-6 combines with J gene TRBJ1-5; the D gene is possibly TRBD1 (6 bases). Germline CDR1 is MNHNY and CDR2 is SVGAGI (reference sequence). The CDR3 extends over 15 amino acids. V lost 6 bases and J lost 3, with 15 bases in between. This chain's CDR3 is CASSTGTKSNQPQHF. CDR3 bases: TGTGCCAGCAGCACCGGGACAAAATCCAATCAGCCCCAGCATTTT.

This clone occurred once. In DNA form, the CDR3 reads TGTGCCAGCAGTAAAAGGGACGGGACCTTTGCTGAAGCTTTCTTT. Its protein is CASSKRDGTFAEAFF. The J gene is TRBJ1-1, the V gene TRBV6-1; D is perhaps TRBD1 (5 bases). In germline, CDR1 is MNHNS, CDR2 SASEGT. Trimming removed 5 bases from V and 6 bases from J, with 19 bases in between. CDR3 length equals 15 residues.

V and J are TRBV5-1 and TRBJ1-2; TRBD1 matches 8 bases. CDR3 length: 14 amino acids. J gave up 6 bases and V 7 bases, and 11 bases lay outside the gene matches. In germline, CDR1 is SGHRS, CDR2 YFSETQ. CDR3 residues: CASAMGQGANGYTF. In DNA, the CDR3 is TGCGCCAGCGCCATGGGGCAGGGGGCAAATGGCTACACCTTC.